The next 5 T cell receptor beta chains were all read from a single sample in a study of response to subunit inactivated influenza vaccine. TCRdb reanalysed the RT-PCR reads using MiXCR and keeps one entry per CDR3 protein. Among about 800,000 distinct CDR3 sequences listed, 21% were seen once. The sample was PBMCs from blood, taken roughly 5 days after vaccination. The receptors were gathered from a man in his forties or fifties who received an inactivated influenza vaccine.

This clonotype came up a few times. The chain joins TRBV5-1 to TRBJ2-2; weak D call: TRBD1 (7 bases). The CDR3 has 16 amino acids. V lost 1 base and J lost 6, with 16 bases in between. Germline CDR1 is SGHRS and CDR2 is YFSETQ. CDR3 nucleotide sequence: TGCGCCAGCAGCTTGAAGGCAGGGGGAGGTGCCGGGGAGCTGTTTTTT. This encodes CASSLKAGGGAGELFF.

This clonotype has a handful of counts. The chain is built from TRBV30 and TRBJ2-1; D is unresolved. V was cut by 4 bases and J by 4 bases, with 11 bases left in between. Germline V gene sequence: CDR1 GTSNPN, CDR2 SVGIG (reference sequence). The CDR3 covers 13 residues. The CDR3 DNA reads TGTGCCTGGAAGTTCGGGTCTTACAATGAGCAGTTCTTC. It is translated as CAWKFGSYNEQFF. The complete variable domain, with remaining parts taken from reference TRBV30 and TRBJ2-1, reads SQTIHQWPATLVQPVGSPLSLECTVEGTSNPNLYWYRQAAGRGLQLLFYSVGIGQISSEVPQNLSASRPQDRQFILSSKKLLLSDSGFYLCAWKFGSYNEQFFGPGTRLTVL.

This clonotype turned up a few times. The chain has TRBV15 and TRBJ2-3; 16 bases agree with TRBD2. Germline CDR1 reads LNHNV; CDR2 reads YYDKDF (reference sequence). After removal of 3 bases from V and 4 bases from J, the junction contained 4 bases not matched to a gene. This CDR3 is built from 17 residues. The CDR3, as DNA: TGTGCCACCAGCAGCCCCGGGACTAGCGGGGGGGCAGATACGCAGTATTTT. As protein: CATSSPGTSGGADTQYF. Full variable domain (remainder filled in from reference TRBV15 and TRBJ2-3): DAMVIQNPRYQVTQFGKPVTLSCSQTLNHNVMYWYQQKSSQAPKLLFHYYDKDFNNEADTPDNFQSRRPNTSFCFLDIRSPGLGDTAMYLCATSSPGTSGGADTQYFGPGTRLTVL.

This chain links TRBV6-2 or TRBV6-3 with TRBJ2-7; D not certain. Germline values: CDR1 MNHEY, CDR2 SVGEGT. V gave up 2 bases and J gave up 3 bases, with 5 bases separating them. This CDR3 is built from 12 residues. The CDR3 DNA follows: TGTGCCAGCAGTTACGTACTCTACGAGCAGTACTTC. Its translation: CASSYVLYEQYF.

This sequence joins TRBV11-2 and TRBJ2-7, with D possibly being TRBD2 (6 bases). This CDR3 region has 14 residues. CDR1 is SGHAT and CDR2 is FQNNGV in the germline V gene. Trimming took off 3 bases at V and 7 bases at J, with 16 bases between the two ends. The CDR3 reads CASSFAGLTWEQYF. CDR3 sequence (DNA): TGTGCCAGCAGCTTCGCTGGACTAACCTGGGAGCAGTACTTC.